This T cell receptor beta chain appears in the sequencing data of a study of molecular identifiers for immune sequencing clone quantification. TCRdb itself ran the PCR reads through MiXCR, one entry per CDR3 protein. The sample comprises some 320,000 distinct CDR3 sequences, roughly a quarter of which are singletons, and around 0.7% rests with the top ten. The CDR3 extends over 17 amino acids. With 1 base clipped from V and 6 bases from J, the junction kept 9 bases outside the gene matches. The germline CDR1 and CDR2 sequences are SGHVS and FNYEAQ. This clonotype was detected once. The sequenced material came from naive CD8+ T cells from blood, with Jurkat cell RNA spiked in. Regarding subset: FACS-sorted CD8+CD4-CCR7+CD45RA+ naive T cells. This clonotype was obtained from a human donor in good health. Some libraries in this study had Jurkat cell RNA spiked in. The rearrangement uses TRBV7-6 and TRBJ2-2, with TRBD2 identical over 9 bases. The CDR3 loop reads CASSLVLGLAYAGELFF. The CDR3 region has the DNA TGTGCCAGCAGCTTAGTGTTAGGACTAGCGTATGCCGGGGAGCTGTTTTTT.